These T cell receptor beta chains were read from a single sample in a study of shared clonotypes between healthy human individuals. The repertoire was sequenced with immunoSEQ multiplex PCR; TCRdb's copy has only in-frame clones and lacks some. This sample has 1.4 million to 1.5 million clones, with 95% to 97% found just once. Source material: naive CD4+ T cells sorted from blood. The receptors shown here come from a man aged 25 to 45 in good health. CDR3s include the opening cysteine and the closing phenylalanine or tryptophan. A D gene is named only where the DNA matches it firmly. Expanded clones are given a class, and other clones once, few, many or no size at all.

CDR3 protein: CASRKGASNEKLFF
CDR3 DNA: TGTGCCAGCAGGAAGGGGGCGTCCAATGAAAAACTGTTTTTT
J gene: TRBJ1-4
D gene: TRBD1
clone size: .
V gene: TRBV2

CDR3 protein: CASSLGQGQSTDTQYF
CDR3 DNA: TGCGCCAGCAGCTTGGGACAGGGCCAGAGCACAGATACGCAGTATTTT
J gene: TRBJ2-3
D gene: TRBD1
clone size: .
V gene: TRBV5-1

CDR3 protein: CASTRPSDNGRRYEQYF
CDR3 DNA: TGTGCCAGCACCCGGCCGTCAGATAACGGGAGAAGGTACGAGCAGTACTTC
J gene: TRBJ2-7
D gene: .
clone size: .
V gene: TRBV11-2

CDR3 protein: CASKGIRGSYNEQFF
CDR3 DNA: TGTGCCAGCAAAGGGATCCGCGGGTCTTACAATGAGCAGTTCTTC
J gene: TRBJ2-1
D gene: .
clone size: .
V gene: TRBV27

CDR3 protein: CASSQDRWGAPGNTIYF
CDR3 DNA: TGTGCCAGCAGCCAAGATCGGTGGGGTGCTCCTGGAAACACCATATATTTT
J gene: TRBJ1-3
D gene: .
clone size: .
V gene: TRBV4-2

CDR3 protein: CASSATGTGSGYTF
CDR3 DNA: TGTGCCAGCAGCGCAACCGGGACAGGGAGCGGCTACACCTTC
J gene: TRBJ1-2
D gene: TRBD1
clone size: .
V gene: TRBV9

CDR3 protein: CSVPWAGVSYGEQYF
CDR3 DNA: TGCAGCGTTCCTTGGGCAGGGGTCTCGTACGGCGAGCAGTACTTC
J gene: TRBJ2-7
D gene: .
clone size: .
V gene: TRBV29-1

CDR3 protein: CASSFLGGRSYEQYF
CDR3 DNA: TGTGCCAGCAGTTTTCTCGGTGGGAGGTCCTACGAGCAGTACTTC
J gene: TRBJ2-7
D gene: .
clone size: .
V gene: TRBV28

CDR3 protein: CASSLSVRQVPYEQYF
CDR3 DNA: TGTGCCAGCAGCTTATCGGTAAGGCAGGTACCCTACGAGCAGTACTTC
J gene: TRBJ2-7
D gene: .
clone size: .
V gene: TRBV11-2

CDR3 protein: CASMGAGEKLFF
CDR3 DNA: TGTGCCAGCATGGGGGCCGGTGAAAAACTGTTTTTT
J gene: TRBJ1-4
D gene: .
clone size: once
V gene: TRBV28

CDR3 protein: CASSLIESRYGYTF
CDR3 DNA: TGTGCCAGCAGCTTAATTGAATCCCGCTATGGCTACACCTTC
J gene: TRBJ1-2
D gene: .
clone size: .
V gene: TRBV5-5

CDR3 protein: CASLPSGLSTDTQYF
CDR3 DNA: TGTGCCAGCTTACCTAGCGGGTTGAGCACAGATACGCAGTATTTT
J gene: TRBJ2-3
D gene: TRBD2
clone size: .
V gene: TRBV28

CDR3 protein: CASSVRQTGEKLFF
CDR3 DNA: TGTGCCAGCAGTGTCAGACAGACGGGTGAAAAACTGTTTTTT
J gene: TRBJ1-4
D gene: .
clone size: .
V gene: TRBV6-1

CDR3 protein: CAIRREGSFFLGISAEAFF
CDR3 DNA: TGTGCCATCCGCAGGGAGGGTAGTTTTTTTTTAGGTATTAGCGCTGAAGCTTTCTTT
J gene: TRBJ1-1
D gene: .
clone size: .
V gene: TRBV10-3

CDR3 protein: CASSPTDRVRNEQYF
CDR3 DNA: TGTGCCAGCAGCCCAACGGACAGGGTCCGGAACGAGCAGTACTTC
J gene: TRBJ2-7
D gene: TRBD1
clone size: .
V gene: TRBV14

CDR3 protein: CSVETAGNTIYF
CDR3 DNA: TGCAGCGTTGAAACAGCTGGAAACACCATATATTTT
J gene: TRBJ1-3
D gene: .
clone size: .
V gene: TRBV29-1

CDR3 protein: CASSPRQVATNEKLFF
CDR3 DNA: TGCGCCAGCAGCCCCCGACAGGTTGCAACTAATGAAAAACTGTTTTTT
J gene: TRBJ1-4
D gene: .
clone size: .
V gene: TRBV5-1

CDR3 protein: CASSAGVAGPLLF
CDR3 DNA: TGTGCCAGCAGTGCTGGCGTAGCGGGGCCCCTGCTCTTC
J gene: TRBJ2-1
D gene: TRBD2
clone size: .
V gene: TRBV6-1

CDR3 protein: CASSLNQGPGGYTF
CDR3 DNA: TGTGCCAGCAGCCTAAACCAAGGGCCGGGTGGCTACACCTTC
J gene: TRBJ1-2
D gene: .
clone size: .
V gene: TRBV7-2

CDR3 protein: CASSRGRSTDTQYF
CDR3 DNA: TGTGCCAGCAGCAGAGGACGATCCACAGATACGCAGTATTTT
J gene: TRBJ2-3
D gene: .
clone size: once
V gene: TRBV5-6

CDR3 protein: CATSRKAGPLDEQYF
CDR3 DNA: TGTGCCACCAGCAGAAAAGCGGGACCCCTCGACGAGCAGTACTTC
J gene: TRBJ2-7
D gene: TRBD2
clone size: .
V gene: TRBV15

CDR3 protein: CASSAAQVVHTDTQYF
CDR3 DNA: TGTGCCAGCAGCGCGGCGCAGGTTGTCCACACAGATACGCAGTATTTT
J gene: TRBJ2-3
D gene: .
clone size: .
V gene: TRBV7-8

CDR3 protein: CASSPGTRTTYEQYF
CDR3 DNA: TGTGCCAGCAGTCCCGGGACTAGGACTACCTACGAGCAGTACTTC
J gene: TRBJ2-7
D gene: TRBD2
clone size: .
V gene: TRBV28

CDR3 protein: CASSLGLAGADTQYF
CDR3 DNA: TGTGCCAGCAGCTTAGGGCTAGCGGGAGCAGATACGCAGTATTTT
J gene: TRBJ2-3
D gene: TRBD2
clone size: .
V gene: TRBV7-2

CDR3 protein: CASKPGVNQPQHF
CDR3 DNA: TGTGCCAGCAAACCAGGGGTCAATCAGCCCCAGCATTTT
J gene: TRBJ1-5
D gene: .
clone size: .
V gene: TRBV2

CDR3 protein: CAISESAGDVREAFF
CDR3 DNA: TGTGCCATCAGTGAGTCAGCCGGGGATGTTCGTGAAGCTTTCTTT
J gene: TRBJ1-1
D gene: .
clone size: .
V gene: TRBV10-3

CDR3 protein: CASSAEQGAVEAFF
CDR3 DNA: TGTGCCAGTAGTGCAGAACAGGGGGCAGTGGAAGCTTTCTTT
J gene: TRBJ1-1
D gene: TRBD1
clone size: .
V gene: TRBV19

CDR3 protein: CASSSGGDTQYF
CDR3 DNA: TGTGCCAGCAGTTCGGGGGGAGATACGCAGTATTTT
J gene: TRBJ2-3
D gene: TRBD2
clone size: .
V gene: TRBV11-3

CDR3 protein: CASSLDRVGEQFF
CDR3 DNA: TGTGCCAGCAGCTTGGACAGGGTGGGTGAGCAGTTCTTC
J gene: TRBJ2-1
D gene: TRBD1
clone size: .
V gene: TRBV7-6

CDR3 protein: CATSIGALKKLFF
CDR3 DNA: TGTGCCACCAGCATTGGGGCATTGAAGAAACTGTTTTTT
J gene: TRBJ1-4
D gene: .
clone size: once
V gene: TRBV15

CDR3 protein: CASSFIRRGASTDTQYF
CDR3 DNA: TGTGCCAGCAGCTTCATCAGGCGCGGGGCTAGCACAGATACGCAGTATTTT
J gene: TRBJ2-3
D gene: .
clone size: .
V gene: TRBV7-8

CDR3 protein: CASSPQGQQYQETQYF
CDR3 DNA: TGTGCCAGCTCACCGCAAGGACAGCAGTACCAAGAGACCCAGTACTTC
J gene: TRBJ2-5
D gene: .
clone size: .
V gene: TRBV18

CDR3 protein: CASSTDGTEGNEQFF
CDR3 DNA: TGTGCCAGCAGTACAGACGGGACAGAGGGCAATGAGCAGTTCTTC
J gene: TRBJ2-1
D gene: TRBD1
clone size: .
V gene: TRBV7-3

CDR3 protein: CASSIDLWSGTGRYEQYF
CDR3 DNA: TGTGCCAGTAGTATAGATCTGTGGTCCGGGACAGGGCGCTACGAGCAGTACTTC
J gene: TRBJ2-7
D gene: TRBD1
clone size: .
V gene: TRBV19

CDR3 protein: CASSFGALGDTEAFF
CDR3 DNA: TGCGCCAGCAGCTTCGGGGCTCTGGGGGACACTGAAGCTTTCTTT
J gene: TRBJ1-1
D gene: .
clone size: .
V gene: TRBV5-1

CDR3 protein: CAIRNSENGYTF
CDR3 DNA: TGTGCCATCCGAAACTCGGAGAATGGCTACACCTTC
J gene: TRBJ1-2
D gene: .
clone size: once
V gene: TRBV10-3

CDR3 protein: CASSLGHAVYNEQFF
CDR3 DNA: TGTGCCAGCAGCTTAGGTCACGCAGTTTACAATGAGCAGTTCTTC
J gene: TRBJ2-1
D gene: .
clone size: once
V gene: TRBV7-9

CDR3 protein: CASSVGVGSMNTEAFF
CDR3 DNA: TGTGCCAGCAGCGTAGGTGTAGGGTCAATGAACACTGAAGCTTTCTTT
J gene: TRBJ1-1
D gene: .
clone size: .
V gene: TRBV9

CDR3 protein: CASRKTSPRQYF
CDR3 DNA: TGTGCCAGCAGAAAGACTAGCCCTCGACAGTATTTT
J gene: TRBJ2-3
D gene: TRBD2
clone size: .
V gene: TRBV6-4

CDR3 protein: CASRLHSNQPQHF
CDR3 DNA: TGCGCCAGCAGACTCCATAGCAATCAGCCCCAGCATTTT
J gene: TRBJ1-5
D gene: .
clone size: .
V gene: TRBV5-1

CDR3 protein: CASSWDRYNEQFF
CDR3 DNA: TGTGCCAGCAGTTGGGACCGCTACAATGAGCAGTTCTTC
J gene: TRBJ2-1
D gene: .
clone size: .
V gene: TRBV6-6

CDR3 protein: CASSPSRGLAGELFF
CDR3 DNA: TGTGCCAGCAGCCCCAGCAGGGGTTTGGCCGGGGAGCTGTTTTTT
J gene: TRBJ2-2
D gene: .
clone size: .
V gene: TRBV7-7

CDR3 protein: CASSPARGSGRSYNEQFF
CDR3 DNA: TGTGCCAGCTCACCAGCCAGAGGAAGCGGGAGATCCTACAATGAGCAGTTCTTC
J gene: TRBJ2-1
D gene: TRBD2
clone size: .
V gene: TRBV18

CDR3 protein: CASSYSRDRDTIYF
CDR3 DNA: TGTGCCAGCAGTTACTCTCGGGACAGGGACACCATATATTTT
J gene: TRBJ1-3
D gene: TRBD1
clone size: .
V gene: TRBV6-6

CDR3 protein: CASSPDRVRQFF
CDR3 DNA: TGTGCCAGCAGCCCCGACAGGGTGAGGCAGTTCTTC
J gene: TRBJ2-1
D gene: TRBD1
clone size: .
V gene: TRBV7-8

CDR3 protein: CASSQGGPSGANVLTF
CDR3 DNA: TGTGCCAGCAGCCAAGGAGGACCTTCTGGGGCCAACGTCCTGACTTTC
J gene: TRBJ2-6
D gene: .
clone size: .
V gene: TRBV4-2

CDR3 protein: CASSLDGSVGYEQYF
CDR3 DNA: TGTGCCAGCAGCTTAGATGGGTCTGTTGGGTACGAGCAGTACTTC
J gene: TRBJ2-7
D gene: .
clone size: .
V gene: TRBV7-2

CDR3 protein: CASSPKGAGYGYTF
CDR3 DNA: TGCGCCAGCAGTCCCAAGGGGGCCGGCTATGGCTACACCTTC
J gene: TRBJ1-2
D gene: TRBD1
clone size: .
V gene: TRBV10-2

CDR3 protein: CAGHPGQSYGYTF
CDR3 DNA: TGTGCCGGACACCCGGGACAGTCATATGGCTACACCTTC
J gene: TRBJ1-2
D gene: TRBD1
clone size: .
V gene: TRBV30

CDR3 protein: CASSQEVSETQYF
CDR3 DNA: TGCGCCAGCAGCCAAGAGGTTTCAGAGACCCAGTACTTC
J gene: TRBJ2-5
D gene: .
clone size: .
V gene: TRBV4-1

CDR3 protein: CASSQVKAGNQPQHF
CDR3 DNA: TGTGCCAGCAGCCAAGTTAAGGCAGGCAATCAGCCCCAGCATTTT
J gene: TRBJ1-5
D gene: .
clone size: few
V gene: TRBV4-2

CDR3 protein: CASSPLPASGTDTQYF
CDR3 DNA: TGTGCCAGCTCACCACTGCCGGCTAGCGGCACAGATACGCAGTATTTT
J gene: TRBJ2-3
D gene: .
clone size: .
V gene: TRBV18

CDR3 protein: CASSPQGWWETQYF
CDR3 DNA: TGTGCCAGCTCACCTCAGGGTTGGTGGGAGACCCAGTACTTC
J gene: TRBJ2-5
D gene: .
clone size: .
V gene: TRBV18

CDR3 protein: CASSFISGSRSSTDTQYF
CDR3 DNA: TGTGCCAGCAGTTTCATTAGCGGGAGCCGTTCTAGCACAGATACGCAGTATTTT
J gene: TRBJ2-3
D gene: TRBD2
clone size: .
V gene: TRBV2

CDR3 protein: CASSLSGSYEQYF
CDR3 DNA: TGTGCCAGCAGCCTCAGCGGCTCCTACGAGCAGTACTTC
J gene: TRBJ2-7
D gene: .
clone size: .
V gene: TRBV7-2

CDR3 protein: CASSTGRNTEAFF
CDR3 DNA: TGTGCCAGTAGTACTGGACGGAACACTGAAGCTTTCTTT
J gene: TRBJ1-1
D gene: .
clone size: .
V gene: TRBV19